The 26 T cell receptor beta chains listed next were all sequenced from one sample in a study of siplizumab effects on memory and regulatory T cells. The table came from immunoSEQ multiplex PCR; TCRdb's copy has only in-frame clones and leaves some out. The sample holds about 69,000 clones, 80% to 90% seen once. The sample consisted of Tregs sorted from blood. These receptors all stem from a human donor in good health.

The chain has TRBV7-6 and TRBJ2-7; D is unresolved. The CDR3 covers 15 residues. The V end was cut by 5 bases, the J end by 1 base, with 15 bases between. Germline V gene data show CDR1 as SGHVS and CDR2 as FNYEAQ. CDR3 bases: TGTGCCAGCAGCCCCCGCGCGGCCGAGTCCTACGAGCAGTACTTC. This gives the protein CASSPRAAESYEQYF.

In its sample, this clone was seen once. This chain uses TRBV29-1 with TRBJ2-3; D gene ambiguous. V dropped 7 bases and J dropped 4 bases, with 18 bases sitting between them. This CDR3 region has 14 residues. Germline assignment: CDR1 SQVTM and CDR2 ANQGSEA. CDR3 nucleotides: TGCAGCGCATGCAGGACCGCATTGGCAGATACGCAGTATTTT. Translation: CSACRTALADTQYF.

The chain joins TRBV11-2 to TRBJ2-3, with TRBD2 matching 7 bases. V lost 8 bases to trimming and J lost 2 bases; unmatched junction nucleotides: 7. CDR3 length equals 14 residues. Germline V gene sequence: CDR1 SGHAT, CDR2 FQNNGV. CDR3: CASRAKRDTDTQYF. The DNA for the CDR3 is TGTGCCAGCCGGGCCAAGCGGGACACAGATACGCAGTATTTT.

The rearrangement joins TRBV27 to TRBJ2-7, with D perhaps matching TRBD1 (6 bases). The CDR3 sequence is 16 residues long. Trimming removed 5 bases from V and 4 bases from J, with 21 bases in between. Germline loops: CDR1 MNHEY, CDR2 SMNVEV (reference sequence). The CDR3 nucleotides read TGTGCCAGCAGTGCCCGTGGCGTGGGGGCCTATTACGAGCAGTACTTC. Protein: CASSARGVGAYYEQYF.

This clone was counted a single time. The chain joins TRBV19 to TRBJ2-1; 8 bases line up with TRBD1. The germline gives CDR1 LNHDA, CDR2 SQIVND (reference sequence). The CDR3 loop spans 13 amino acids. V lost 6 bases to trimming and J lost 8 bases; unmatched junction nucleotides: 6. The CDR3 nucleotides read TGTGCCAGTAGCCTGACAGGGGTTGATGAGCAGTTCTTC. As protein: CASSLTGVDEQFF.

J is TRBJ2-1 and V is TRBV12-5; possibly TRBD1 or TRBD2 for D (5 bases each). The CDR3 runs to 17 residues. Germline V gene data show CDR1 as LGHNT and CDR2 as FRNRAP. V lost 0 bases, J lost 3 bases, and 15 bases lay in between. The CDR3 loop is CASGLVSGDGHYNEQFF. The CDR3 nucleotides read TGTGCTAGTGGTTTGGTAAGTGGGGACGGCCACTACAATGAGCAGTTCTTC.

The chain is built from TRBV28 and TRBJ2-2; TRBD2 matches at 16 bases. Germline V gives CDR1 MDHEN, CDR2 SYDVKM. The V and J ends lost 0 bases and 8 bases, in that order; junction bases with no gene match: 3. The CDR3 loop spans 17 amino acids. CDR3 DNA sequence: TGTGCCAGCAGTTTATGGGGACTAGCGGGAGGGCCGGGGGAGCTGTTTTTT. It yields the protein CASSLWGLAGGPGELFF.

The chain is built from TRBV2 and TRBJ2-7; 9 bases fit TRBD2. V was pared by 2 bases and J by 5 bases, with 7 bases of the junction left unmatched. Germline assignment: CDR1 SNHLY and CDR2 FYNNEI. The CDR3 extends over 15 amino acids. The CDR3 spells CASSEWGGRGDEQYF. CDR3 DNA: TGTGCCAGCAGTGAATGGGGCGGGAGGGGCGACGAGCAGTACTTC.

The chain uses TRBV10-3 and TRBJ1-4, with TRBD1 as a possible D gene (5 bases). The CDR3 is made up of 14 amino acids. Trimming took 3 bases from V and 9 from J, leaving 14 bases between them. The germline CDR1 and CDR2 sequences are ENHRY and SYGVKD. In nucleotides, the CDR3 is TGTGCCATCAGTGAAGGGGTTAAGGTGAAAAAACTGTTTTTT. Amino acid sequence: CAISEGVKVKKLFF.

This clone was observed a few times. The V gene is TRBV30, the J gene TRBJ2-1, with D perhaps TRBD1 (5 bases). Germline values: CDR1 GTSNPN, CDR2 SVGIG (reference sequence). This CDR3 is built from 15 residues. With 2 bases removed from V and 5 bases from J, the gap between germline ends came to 16 bases. CDR3 DNA: TGTGCCTGGAGTCATAGGACATATCGAGACAATGAGCAGTTCTTC. Protein product: CAWSHRTYRDNEQFF.

The V gene is TRBV7-2, the J gene TRBJ2-5, with D tentatively TRBD1 or TRBD2 (5 bases each). The better agreement between TRBJ2-7 and the DNA end casts doubt on the J call. In germline, CDR1 is SGHTA, CDR2 FQGNSA. This CDR3 comprises 14 residues. The CDR3 loop reads CASSRSGGSYEQYF. The DNA for the CDR3 is TGTGCCAGCAGCCGCAGTGGGGGTTCCTACGAGCAGTACTTC.

The rearrangement links TRBV4-1 to TRBJ2-7; D not certain. There are 16 residues in the CDR3. The V gene's germline CDR1 is MGHRA and CDR2 YSYEKL. V lost 0 bases to trimming and J lost 0 bases, with 12 bases between them. The CDR3 DNA sequence: TGCGCCAGCAGCCAAGATGCAGGTTATCGCTCCTACGAGCAGTACTTC. It codes for CASSQDAGYRSYEQYF.

This clone occurred once. The J gene is TRBJ1-2, the V gene TRBV20-1; tentative D call: TRBD1 (6 bases). Germline CDR1 reads DFQATT; CDR2 reads SNEGSKA (reference sequence). The CDR3 has 11 amino acids. The CDR3 DNA is TGCACCGTCAGGGGAAACTATGGCTACACCTTC. Protein: CTVRGNYGYTF.

The J gene is TRBJ2-7, the V gene TRBV7-8, with D uncertain. Trimming took 4 bases from V and 5 from J, leaving 18 bases between them. This CDR3 contains 15 residues. Germline CDR1 reads SGHVS; CDR2 reads FQNEAQ. The CDR3 spells CASSSKSSPVHEQYF. DNA of the CDR3: TGTGCCAGCAGCTCCAAATCCTCCCCGGTCCACGAGCAGTACTTC.

V gene TRBV30 combines with J gene TRBJ2-1; no firm D call. This CDR3 has 12 residues. V was trimmed by 2 bases and J by 10 bases, leaving 12 bases between them. Germline V gene sequence: CDR1 GTSNPN, CDR2 SVGIG (reference sequence). The CDR3 DNA reads as TGTGCCTGGAGTACCCCCAGTGGCGAGCAGTTCTTC. Translating gives CAWSTPSGEQFF. Using reference TRBV30 and TRBJ2-1 for the parts outside the CDR3, the full variable domain is SQTIHQWPATLVQPVGSPLSLECTVEGTSNPNLYWYRQAAGRGLQLLFYSVGIGQISSEVPQNLSASRPQDRQFILSSKKLLLSDSGFYLCAWSTPSGEQFFGPGTRLTVL.

The CDR3 sequence is CASSYSRVQVRDTQYF. The CDR3 DNA follows: TGTGCCAGCAGTTACTCGAGGGTGCAGGTTCGGGATACGCAGTATTTT. J is TRBJ2-3 and V is TRBV6-5, with D possibly matching TRBD2 (5 bases). Germline values: CDR1 MNHEY, CDR2 SVGAGI. Trimming removed 0 bases at V and 6 bases at J, with 16 bases between. The CDR3 consists of 16 residues.

The genes are TRBV19 and TRBJ1-1, with TRBD1 matching 7 bases. With 2 bases clipped from V and 1 base from J, the junction kept 7 bases outside the gene matches. There are 16 residues in the CDR3. Looked up from germline, CDR1 is LNHDA and CDR2 is SQIVND (reference sequence). The CDR3 reads CASSIHRGVSNTEAFF. CDR3 bases: TGTGCCAGTAGTATACACAGGGGAGTATCGAACACTGAAGCTTTCTTT.

The chain is built from TRBV4-3 and TRBJ1-1; D is perhaps TRBD1 (5 bases). The germline V gene encodes CDR1 LGHNA and CDR2 YSLEER. The V and J ends lost 1 base and 5 bases respectively, with 5 bases between them. The CDR3 totals 12 residues. The CDR3 protein is CASSQAGTEAFF. CDR3 bases: TGCGCCAGCAGCCAAGCAGGGACTGAAGCTTTCTTT.

The chain recombines TRBV4-1 with TRBJ2-7; TRBD1 or TRBD2 may be the D gene (5 bases each). V was clipped by 0 bases and J by 7 bases, with 10 bases between them. This CDR3 is built from 13 residues. Germline V gives CDR1 MGHRA, CDR2 YSYEKL. CDR3 coding DNA: TGCGCCAGCAGCCAAGACCGGGGCTGGGAGCAGTACTTC. This gives the protein CASSQDRGWEQYF.

V gene TRBV7-2 combines with J gene TRBJ2-4, with a weak D call TRBD1 (5 bases). Germline CDR1 SGHTA, CDR2 FQGNSA. The CDR3 is 18 amino acids. Trimming removed 1 base from V and 1 base from J, with 17 bases in between. CDR3: CASSLGQPVLSAKNIQYF. The CDR3 DNA follows: TGTGCCAGCAGCTTAGGACAGCCGGTACTATCGGCCAAAAACATTCAGTACTTC. Full variable domain (rest looked up from reference TRBV7-2 and TRBJ2-4): GAGVSQSPSNKVTEKGKDVELRCDPISGHTALYWYRQSLGQGLEFLIYFQGNSAPDKSGLPSDRFSAERTGGSVSTLTIQRTQQEDSAVYLCASSLGQPVLSAKNIQYFGAGTRLSVL.

The chain uses TRBV5-1 and TRBJ2-7, with TRBD1 identical over 9 bases. CDR3 length: 12 amino acids. Germline V gene sequence: CDR1 SGHRS, CDR2 YFSETQ. V shed 5 bases, J shed 6 bases, and the junction held 3 bases outside the gene matches. The CDR3 reads CASSRTGVEQYF. The CDR3 nucleotides are TGCGCCAGCAGTCGGACAGGGGTCGAGCAGTACTTC.

The J gene is TRBJ2-3, the V gene TRBV11-3, with D unresolved. V shed 5 bases and J shed 0 bases, with 6 bases lying between them. From germline, CDR1 is SGHNT and CDR2 YENEEA. The CDR3 totals 13 residues. The CDR3 here is CASSGTSTDTQYF. Written as DNA, the CDR3 is TGTGCCAGCAGCGGCACTAGCACAGATACGCAGTATTTT. Based on the CDR3 plus reference TRBV11-3 and TRBJ2-3, the full variable domain is EAGVVQSPRYKIIEKKQPVAFWCNPISGHNTLYWYLQNLGQGPELLIRYENEEAVDDSQLPKDRFSAERLKGVDSTLKIQPAELGDSAVYLCASSGTSTDTQYFGPGTRLTVL.

The chain combines TRBV6-4 with TRBJ1-2; maybe TRBD1 (5 bases). The CDR3 sequence is 15 residues long. V was clipped by 2 bases and J by 3 bases, with 13 bases between them. Looked up from germline, CDR1 is MRHNA and CDR2 is SNTAGT. The CDR3 loop reads CASSDGYGGDYGYTF. CDR3 sequence (DNA): TGTGCCAGCAGTGACGGCTATGGAGGGGACTATGGCTACACCTTC.

This clone showed up just a few times. V is TRBV6-1 and J is TRBJ1-5, with D unclear. Germline CDR1 reads MNHNS; CDR2 reads SASEGT. Trimming cost V 3 bases and J 1 base, with 10 bases left between them. The CDR3 spans 15 residues. In DNA form, the CDR3 reads TGTGCCAGCAGTGATATTATTGGCAGCAATCAGCCCCAGCATTTT. This translates into CASSDIIGSNQPQHF.

This chain connects TRBV6-1 to TRBJ1-2; 7 nucleotides agree with TRBD1. V was pared by 4 bases and J by 8 bases, with 10 bases of the junction left unmatched. CDR1 is MNHNS, CDR2 SASEGT, per germline. CDR3 length equals 14 residues. The CDR3 DNA sequence: TGTGCCAGCAGTGTCGAGACAGGGATGGGGGGCTACACCTTC. Amino acids: CASSVETGMGGYTF.

The genes are TRBV6-1 and TRBJ1-2; D is unclear. The CDR3 consists of 14 residues. Germline CDR1 is MNHNS and CDR2 is SASEGT. The V gene lost 4 bases and the J gene lost 4 bases, with 13 bases spanning the gap. The CDR3 protein is CASSVSSGPYGYTF. The CDR3 nucleotides are TGTGCCAGCAGTGTGTCTTCCGGGCCCTATGGCTACACCTTC.